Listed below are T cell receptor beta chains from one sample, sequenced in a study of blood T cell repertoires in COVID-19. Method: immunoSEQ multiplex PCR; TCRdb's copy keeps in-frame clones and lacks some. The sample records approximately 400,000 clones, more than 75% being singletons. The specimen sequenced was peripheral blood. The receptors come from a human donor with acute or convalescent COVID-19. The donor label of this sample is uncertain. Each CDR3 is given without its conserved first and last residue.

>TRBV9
ASSANPVGTGYGYT
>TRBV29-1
SVREGRTEAF
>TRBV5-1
ASSTLPGTEAF
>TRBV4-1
ASSQQGMNTEAF
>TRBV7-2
ASSPQGGGTEAF
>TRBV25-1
ASSEDRVRNTIY
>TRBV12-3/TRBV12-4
ASSLRDRDGYT
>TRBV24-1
ATSRGGSYNEQF
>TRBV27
ASSSRETFYGYT
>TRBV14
ASSQEGLAGGLIFGEQF
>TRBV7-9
ASSLGQGIPEAF
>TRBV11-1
ASSEYRDGGYT
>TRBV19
ASRVRFDRQITFYGYT
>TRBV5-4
ASSLPGFEQY
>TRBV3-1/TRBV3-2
ASSQMITSTNEKLF
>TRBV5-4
ASSLTTANYGYT
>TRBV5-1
ASSLQAGGGEQY
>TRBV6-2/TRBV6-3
ASSYRYGTSGSYEQY
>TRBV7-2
ASSQSRTGLYGYT
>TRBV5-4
ASSAETGYSETQY
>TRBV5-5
ASSPQGGQETQY
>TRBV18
ASSPRQDLMNTEAF
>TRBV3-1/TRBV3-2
ASSPTGAVVYEQY
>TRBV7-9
ASNLPWAGGRGYGYT
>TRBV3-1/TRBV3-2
ASSQYRSPGLDNSPLH
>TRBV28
ASSYGGWRGTEAF
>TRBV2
ASTPRGQETQY
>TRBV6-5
ASSHTSGRYYEQY
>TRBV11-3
ASSAARSGRAVDTQY
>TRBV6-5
ASRWTGDQPQH
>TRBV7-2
ASSPGSGGNQPQH
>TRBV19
ASKRQGLFADTQY
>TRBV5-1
ASSLEVGREATNTEAF
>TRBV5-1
ASSLFMAGDSPLH
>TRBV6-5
ASSRTRNYEQY
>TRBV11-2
ASSLAGWDTEAF
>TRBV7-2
ASRSVGGGQKLF